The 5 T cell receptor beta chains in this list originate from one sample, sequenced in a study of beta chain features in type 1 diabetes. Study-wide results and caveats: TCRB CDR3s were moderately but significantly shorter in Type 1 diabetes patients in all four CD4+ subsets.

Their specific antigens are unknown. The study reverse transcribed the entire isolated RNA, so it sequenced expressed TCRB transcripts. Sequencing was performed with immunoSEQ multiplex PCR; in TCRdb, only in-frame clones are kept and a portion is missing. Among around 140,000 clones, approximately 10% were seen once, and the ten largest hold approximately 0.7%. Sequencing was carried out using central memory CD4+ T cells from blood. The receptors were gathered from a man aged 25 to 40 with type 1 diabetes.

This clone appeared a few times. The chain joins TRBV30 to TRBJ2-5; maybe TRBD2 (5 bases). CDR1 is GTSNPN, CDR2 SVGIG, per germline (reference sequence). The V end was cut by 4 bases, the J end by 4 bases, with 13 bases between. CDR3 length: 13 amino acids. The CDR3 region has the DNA TGTGCCTGGACTGAGGGCTTGGGAGAGACCCAGTACTTC. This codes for CAWTEGLGETQYF.

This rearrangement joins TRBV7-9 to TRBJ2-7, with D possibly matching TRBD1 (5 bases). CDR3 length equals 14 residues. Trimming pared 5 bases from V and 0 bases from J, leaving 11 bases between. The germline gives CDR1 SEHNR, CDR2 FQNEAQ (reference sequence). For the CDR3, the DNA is TGTGCCAGCAGCATAGGGGCAGCCTCCTACGAGCAGTACTTC. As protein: CASSIGAASYEQYF.

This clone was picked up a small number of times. The DNA of the CDR3 is TGTGCCAGCAGTGAAGGTCAGGTTGGCAATGGCTACACCTTC. Translating gives CASSEGQVGNGYTF. This sequence joins TRBV6-1 and TRBJ1-2; D is unclear. This CDR3 has 14 amino acids. V lost 1 base to trimming and J lost 6 bases, with 12 bases between them. Germline V gene data show CDR1 as MNHNS and CDR2 as SASEGT.

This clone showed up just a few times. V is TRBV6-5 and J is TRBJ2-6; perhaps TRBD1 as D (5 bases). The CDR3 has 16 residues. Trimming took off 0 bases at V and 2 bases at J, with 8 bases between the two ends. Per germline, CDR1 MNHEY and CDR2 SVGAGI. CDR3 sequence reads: CASSYSAGPGANVLTF. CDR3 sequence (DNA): TGTGCCAGCAGTTACTCGGCAGGGCCTGGGGCCAACGTCCTGACTTTC.

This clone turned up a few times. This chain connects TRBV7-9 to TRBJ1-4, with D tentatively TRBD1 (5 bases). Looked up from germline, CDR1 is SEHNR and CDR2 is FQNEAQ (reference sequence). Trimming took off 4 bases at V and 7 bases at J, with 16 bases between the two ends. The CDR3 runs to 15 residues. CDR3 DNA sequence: TGTGCCAGCAGCTCGGGGACTACTTCGGGTGAAAAACTGTTTTTT. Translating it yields CASSSGTTSGEKLFF.